This TCR beta chain emerged from a study of chemoradiotherapy in HPV16-positive cancers. The wider study: Candidate HPV-specific T-cell clones and common TCR motifs came from functional assays in a couple of HPV16-positive patients. Notes on the study in general: For HPV16-positive patients, expanding HPV-responsive T cells associated with longer recurrence-free survival.

With respect to this clone: The antigen is not known.

Over chemoradiotherapy, repertoires were sampled more than once. Germline V lookup: CDR1 MNHEY, CDR2 SVGAGI. This CDR3 is 14 amino acids long. V lost 8 bases, J lost 4 bases, and 14 bases lay in between. Measured with immunoSEQ multiplex PCR; TCRdb has only the in-frame clones, and not every one. In the table there are 9,500 to 15,000 clones, 90% of which are singletons. This chain joins TRBV6-5 and TRBJ1-4, with D possibly being TRBD1 (5 bases). The sample was collected from a patient who underwent chemoradiotherapy. The sequence was obtained from a human donor with HPV-associated anogenital cancer. The DNA of the CDR3 is TGTGCCAGCCGCCGTGTGGGACTTAATGAAAAACTGTTTTTT. It codes for CASRRVGLNEKLFF.